This note documents a single T cell receptor (beta chain) sequence. Its antigen is not known. Sequenced by immunoSEQ multiplex PCR; TCRdb stores in-frame clones only, minus some. The profile shows about 38,000 clones, about 80% of them singletons. This record belongs to a study of vaccination effects on CD4 cells after COVID-19. Isolation of CD4+ T cells took place after around 10 days of culture. None of these healthy vaccinees had been infected with SARS-CoV-2 before vaccination. Germline assignment: CDR1 KGHSH and CDR2 LQKENI. The CDR3 has 15 amino acids. V was trimmed by 2 bases and J by 4 bases, leaving 13 bases between them.

The chain recombines TRBV18 with TRBJ2-3; no clear D gene. This sample comprised CD4+ T cells from PBMCs cultured without peptide, obtained before COVID-19 vaccination. This TCR derives from a human donor who received a COVID-19 vaccine. For the CDR3, the DNA is TGTGCCAGCTCACCAAACCTTGGGATCTCAGATACGCAGTATTTT. The encoded protein is CASSPNLGISDTQYF.